Listed below are T cell receptor beta chains from one sample, sequenced in a study of cytomegalovirus exposure and HLA in healthy donors. Sequencing was performed with immunoSEQ multiplex PCR; in TCRdb, only in-frame clones are kept and a portion is missing. The sample has about 250,000 clones, less than 90% seen once. Sequencing was carried out using PBMCs. These receptors all stem from a man between 18 and 29 years old in good health and CMV-seropositive. Each CDR3 is given with its conserved first and last residue. The D gene is left open where the match is weak.

j_call	d_call	v_call	cdr3_aa	cdr3_nt
TRBJ1-5	NA	TRBV2	CASSDQGAGQPQHF	TGTGCCAGCAGTGACCAAGGGGCGGGACAGCCCCAGCATTTT
TRBJ1-2	NA	TRBV6-5	CASRARVASLYGYTF	TGTGCCAGCAGAGCCCGGGTAGCAAGCCTCTATGGCTACACCTTC
TRBJ2-7	NA	TRBV28	CASTLAYSYEQYF	TGTGCCTCAACCCTAGCGTACTCCTACGAGCAGTACTTC
TRBJ1-2	NA	TRBV6-6	CAVRLLRAGGLTF	TGTGCCGTCAGATTACTTAGAGCGGGGGGGTTAACCTTC
TRBJ2-5	TRBD2	TRBV9	CASSPGGGQETQYF	TGTGCCAGCAGCCCCGGGGGGGGCCAAGAGACCCAGTACTTC
TRBJ2-2	NA	TRBV28	CASSPTANTGELFF	TGTGCCAGCAGTCCTACAGCCAACACCGGGGAGCTGTTTTTT
TRBJ2-1	NA	TRBV5-1	CASSLGGGYDEQFF	TGCGCCAGCAGCTTGGGCGGGGGCTACGATGAGCAGTTCTTC
TRBJ2-7	TRBD2	TRBV6-6	CASRPGTTAPYEQYF	TGTGCCAGCAGACCCGGGACTACTGCCCCCTACGAGCAGTACTTC
TRBJ2-6	NA	TRBV7-9	CASSLVNRANVLTF	TGTGCCAGCAGCCTTGTGAATCGGGCCAACGTCCTGACTTTC
TRBJ1-1	NA	TRBV6-5	CASRKQSGTNTEAFF	TGTGCCAGCAGAAAGCAATCAGGGACAAACACTGAAGCTTTCTTT